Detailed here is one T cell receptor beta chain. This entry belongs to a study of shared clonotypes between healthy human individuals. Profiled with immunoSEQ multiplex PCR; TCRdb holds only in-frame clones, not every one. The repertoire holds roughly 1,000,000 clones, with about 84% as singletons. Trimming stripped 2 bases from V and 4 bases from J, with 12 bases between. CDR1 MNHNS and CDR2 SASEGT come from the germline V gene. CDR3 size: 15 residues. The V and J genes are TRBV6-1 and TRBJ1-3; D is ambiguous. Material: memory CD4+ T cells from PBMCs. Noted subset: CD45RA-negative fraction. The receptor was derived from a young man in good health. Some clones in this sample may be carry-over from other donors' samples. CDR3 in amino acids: CASSERPGSGNTIYF. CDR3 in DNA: TGTGCCAGCAGTGAACGGCCGGGCTCCGGAAACACCATATATTTT.